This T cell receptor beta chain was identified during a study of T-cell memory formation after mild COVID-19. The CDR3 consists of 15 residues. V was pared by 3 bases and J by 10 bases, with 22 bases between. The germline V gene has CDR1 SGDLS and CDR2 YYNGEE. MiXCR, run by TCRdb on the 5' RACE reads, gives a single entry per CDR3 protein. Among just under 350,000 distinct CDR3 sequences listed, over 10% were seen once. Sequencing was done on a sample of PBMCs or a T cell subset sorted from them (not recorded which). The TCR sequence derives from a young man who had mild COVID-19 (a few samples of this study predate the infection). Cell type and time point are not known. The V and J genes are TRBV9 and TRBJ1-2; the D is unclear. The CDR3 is CASSEPNTGLGDYTF. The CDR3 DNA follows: TGTGCCAGCAGCGAACCCAATACGGGCTTGGGAGACTACACCTTC.